What follows are 10 T cell receptor beta chains derived from one specimen sequenced in a study of Tregs in tolerant kidney transplant recipients. Only in-frame clones appear in the TCRdb table, and some are missing; sequencing was by immunoSEQ multiplex PCR. The sample includes 75,000 to 100,000 clones, roughly 93% of them seen just once. Recipients received nonmyeloablative bone marrow transplants from related graft donors, with transient mixed chimerism. This material consisted of CD4+ T cells from blood (PBMCs), taken 12 months after the transplant. The receptors originated from a human patient who received a combined kidney and bone marrow transplant. Some T cells may originate from the graft donor.

The chain carries TRBV13 and TRBJ2-7; D unclear. The V and J ends lost 5 bases and 3 bases respectively, with 23 bases between them. Germline CDR1 and CDR2: PRHDT and FYEKMQ (reference sequence). This CDR3 is 17 amino acids long. CDR3 coding DNA: TGTGCCAGCAGCCCCCCCACGACTTCCGGGTCGATCTACGAGCAGTACTTC. Protein: CASSPPTTSGSIYEQYF.

The gene calls are TRBV9 and TRBJ2-5, with D unresolved. The J call may be mistaken, given a closer DNA end match to TRBJ2-7. The CDR3 has 14 amino acids. CDR1 SGDLS and CDR2 YYNGEE come from the germline V gene. The CDR3 DNA sequence: TGTGCCAGCAGCGTAGGGAACAGCCCTCTCGAGCAGTACTTC. This translates into CASSVGNSPLEQYF.

This clone showed up just a few times. The rearrangement joins TRBV4-3 to TRBJ1-2; 7 nucleotides match TRBD1. V was clipped by 2 bases and J by 2 bases; unmatched bases: 2. CDR1 is LGHNA, CDR2 YSLEER, per germline. The CDR3 covers 14 residues. CDR3 in DNA: TGCGCCAGCAGCCAACAGACAGGGAACTATGGCTACACCTTC. Amino acids: CASSQQTGNYGYTF.

The genes are TRBV7-9 and TRBJ2-7; D ambiguous. Trimming shortened V by 0 bases and J by 0 bases, and 6 bases separated the two germline ends. The germline CDR1 and CDR2 sequences are SEHNR and FQNEAQ (reference sequence). The CDR3 consists of 14 residues. The CDR3 region is CASSLASGSYEQYF. The CDR3 DNA sequence: TGTGCCAGCAGCTTAGCGTCGGGCTCCTACGAGCAGTACTTC. The entire variable domain, with the rest obtained from reference TRBV7-9 and TRBJ2-7, is as follows: DTGVSQNPRHKITKRGQNVTFRCDPISEHNRLYWYRQTLGQGPEFLTYFQNEAQLEKSRLLSDRFSAERPKGSFSTLEIQRTEQGDSAMYLCASSLASGSYEQYFGPGTRLTVT.

This chain uses TRBV20-1 with TRBJ2-7, with 8 bases that match TRBD1. Per germline, CDR1 DFQATT and CDR2 SNEGSKA (reference sequence). The CDR3 runs 11 residues. CDR3 region: CRPDRAYEQYF. The CDR3 nucleotides are TGCAGACCGGACAGGGCTTACGAGCAGTACTTC.

The chain joins TRBV7-2 to TRBJ2-5; 7 nucleotides agree with TRBD2. The CDR3 runs to 15 residues. CDR1 is SGHTA and CDR2 is FQGNSA in the germline V gene. J was trimmed by 4 bases and V by 6 bases; bases with no gene match: 11. The CDR3 here is CASSPSGAQVETQYF. DNA for the CDR3: TGTGCCAGCAGTCCTAGCGGCGCCCAGGTAGAGACCCAGTACTTC.

The chain recombines TRBV7-2 with TRBJ2-5, with a possible D match to TRBD2 (5 bases). The CDR3 loop spans 14 amino acids. Trimming left V 2 bases short and J 2 bases short, with 9 bases between. Germline-derived CDR1 and CDR2 are SGHTA and FQGNSA. Here the CDR3 DNA reads TGTGCCAGCAGCTTATTCACGGGACAAGAGACCCAGTACTTC. It translates to CASSLFTGQETQYF.

J is TRBJ2-5 and V is TRBV4-3, with D possibly matching TRBD1 (6 bases). V was clipped by 0 bases and J by 2 bases, with 16 bases between them. CDR3 length: 17 amino acids. Germline V gene lookup returns CDR1 LGHNA and CDR2 YSLEER. The CDR3 region has the DNA TGCGCCAGCAGCCAAGATCAGGCGGCAGGGGAACAAGAGACCCAGTACTTC. Translated, it gives CASSQDQAAGEQETQYF.

This clone appeared a single time. The chain combines TRBV30 with TRBJ1-5; D is perhaps TRBD1 (6 bases). The germline V and J ends were trimmed by 5 bases and 3 bases, with 11 bases remaining between them. Germline CDR1 is GTSNPN and CDR2 is SVGIG (reference sequence). This CDR3 has 13 residues. CDR3 coding DNA: TGTGCCTGGGAACAGGGTTACAATCAGCCCCAGCATTTT. Translated, it gives CAWEQGYNQPQHF.

This chain links TRBV18 with TRBJ2-5, with D possibly TRBD1 on 5 matching bases. V lost 3 bases and J lost 3, with 8 bases in between. The CDR3 has 13 amino acids. Germline lookup yields CDR1 KGHSH and CDR2 LQKENI. In nucleotides, the CDR3 is TGTGCCAGCTCACCGGACATCGAAGAGACCCAGTACTTC. It is translated as CASSPDIEETQYF. Full variable domain (remainder filled in from reference TRBV18 and TRBJ2-5): NAGVMQNPRHLVRRRGQEARLRCSPMKGHSHVYWYRQLPEEGLKFMVYLQKENIIDESGMPKERFSAEFPKEGPSILRIQQVVRGDSAAYFCASSPDIEETQYFGPGTRLLVL.